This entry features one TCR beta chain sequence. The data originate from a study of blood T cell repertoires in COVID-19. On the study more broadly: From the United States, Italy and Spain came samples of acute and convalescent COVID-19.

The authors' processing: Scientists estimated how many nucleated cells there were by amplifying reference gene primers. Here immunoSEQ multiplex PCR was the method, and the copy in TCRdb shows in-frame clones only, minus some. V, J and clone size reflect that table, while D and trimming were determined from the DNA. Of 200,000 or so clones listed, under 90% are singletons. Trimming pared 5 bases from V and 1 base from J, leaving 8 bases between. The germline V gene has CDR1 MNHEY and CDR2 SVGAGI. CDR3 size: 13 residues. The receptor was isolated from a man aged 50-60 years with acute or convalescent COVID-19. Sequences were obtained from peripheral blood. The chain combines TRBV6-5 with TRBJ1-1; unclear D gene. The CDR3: CASSPPKNTEAFF. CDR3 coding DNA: TGTGCCAGCAGTCCCCCCAAGAACACTGAAGCTTTCTTT.